Listed here are 14 T cell receptor beta chains from one sample, sequenced in a study of CXCR3-negative and CXCR3-positive naive CD8 T cells. 5' RACE that incorporated UMI labels was used to prepare the TRB cDNA libraries. TCRdb re-called the 5' RACE reads; every CDR3 protein appears as one record, without DNA. Its table records approximately 74,000 distinct CDR3 sequences. The sequencing input was naive CXCR3- CD8+ T cells from blood. The subset was: CD45RO-CCR7+CD27+CD95- naive CD8+ T cells lacking CXCR3 (TNR3-). The receptors were sampled from a human donor in good health. Some clones in this sample may be carry-over from other donors' samples.

The chain joins TRBV29-1 to TRBJ2-3. The CDR3 has 11 residues. Germline lookup yields CDR1 SQVTM and CDR2 ANQGSEA. The CDR3 region is CSVEVANTQYF.

This chain connects TRBV20-1 to TRBJ2-7; no DNA is available, so the TRBD2 call from TCRdb remains unchecked. Looked up from germline, CDR1 is DFQATT and CDR2 is SNEGSKA (reference sequence). CDR3 length: 15 amino acids. CDR3 sequence: CSATSEEVLLYEQYF.

The J gene is TRBJ2-1, the V gene TRBV13; TCRdb calls TRBD2, which cannot be checked without DNA. The CDR3 runs 15 residues. In germline, CDR1 is PRHDT, CDR2 FYEKMQ (reference sequence). The CDR3 sequence is CASSLVLAEDNEQFF.

V and J are TRBV7-9 and TRBJ1-2; TCRdb's D call, TRBD1, is unchecked because there is no DNA. Germline V gene sequence: CDR1 SEHNR, CDR2 FQNEAQ (reference sequence). The CDR3 covers 14 residues. The CDR3 loop is CASRVGGLDYGYTF.

The chain carries TRBV5-1 and TRBJ2-3; TCRdb's assignment of TRBD1 cannot be checked, as there is no DNA. Germline loops: CDR1 SGHRS, CDR2 YFSETQ. This CDR3 has 16 amino acids. The CDR3 protein is CASSSGPGWGTDTQYF.

This sequence joins TRBV9 and TRBJ2-3; the TCRdb call, TRBD2, lacks DNA for checking. This CDR3 contains 16 residues. Germline CDR1 is SGDLS and CDR2 is YYNGEE. This CDR3 is CASSPGTSGFTDTQYF.

The chain carries TRBV29-1 and TRBJ2-7. This CDR3 has 14 residues. In germline, CDR1 is SQVTM, CDR2 ANQGSEA. The CDR3 region is CSVEDTGTTYEQYF.

The rearrangement uses TRBV12-3 or TRBV12-4 and TRBJ2-5; TCRdb's D call of TRBD1 is untestable without DNA. The CDR3 spans 15 residues. CDR3 region: CASTPRAGGKETQYF.

The chain employs TRBV7-3 and TRBJ2-3; the D call of TRBD2 rests on TCRdb alone, since no DNA is present to check it. The CDR3 spans 15 residues. Germline lookup yields CDR1 SGHTA and CDR2 FQGTGA. This chain's CDR3 is CASSPHKRATDTQYF.

The V gene is TRBV27, the J gene TRBJ1-2; without DNA, the TCRdb call of TRBD1 cannot be checked. Germline CDR1 is MNHEY and CDR2 is SMNVEV (reference sequence). There are 14 residues in the CDR3. The CDR3: CASSRTGGMYGYTF.

This chain joins TRBV18 and TRBJ2-2. Germline CDR1 is KGHSH and CDR2 is LQKENI. The CDR3 has 15 amino acids. The CDR3: CASSPPYDRGGELFF.

The chain is built from TRBV7-9 and TRBJ2-3; TCRdb reports TRBD1, a call that lacks DNA to check it against. The germline V gene encodes CDR1 SEHNR and CDR2 FQNEAQ (reference sequence). This CDR3 comprises 17 residues. The CDR3 here is CASSWDQTGDSTDTQYF.

The J gene is TRBJ1-4, the V gene TRBV6-6. The germline V gene encodes CDR1 MNHNY and CDR2 SVGAGI (reference sequence). There are 13 residues in the CDR3. The CDR3 protein is CASSPALNEKLFF.

The chain recombines TRBV7-9 with TRBJ2-7. Germline loops: CDR1 SEHNR, CDR2 FQNEAQ (reference sequence). The CDR3 length is 13 residues. CDR3 sequence: CASSQADNYEQYF.